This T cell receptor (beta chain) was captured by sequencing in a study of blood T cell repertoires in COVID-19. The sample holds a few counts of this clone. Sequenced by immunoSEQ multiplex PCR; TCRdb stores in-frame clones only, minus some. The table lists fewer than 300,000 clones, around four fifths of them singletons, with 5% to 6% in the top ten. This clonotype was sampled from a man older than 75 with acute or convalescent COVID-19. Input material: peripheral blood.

In DNA form, the CDR3 reads TGTGCCAGCAGCAAAGGGACAGACTACGGGTACGAGCAGTACTTC. Residues: CASSKGTDYGYEQYF. The chain recombines TRBV21-1 with TRBJ2-7; TRBD1 is taken as the D call from the table, unchecked against the DNA. TRBV21-1 is described as a pseudogene. The CDR3 sequence is 15 residues long.